The subject of this entry is one TCR beta chain. Its cognate antigen has yet to be identified. It has no much larger one-base neighbor in the sample; base qualities were not kept. The data were taken from a study of T cells after yellow fever vaccination (dated by TCRdb to the late 2010s). Some background on the complete study: The SMART-Seq v4 Ultra Low Input RNA kit was used to prepare libraries from fractions with low cell numbers. To follow T-cell clones before and after primary and booster YFV17D yellow fever vaccination, bulk TCR alpha and beta repertoires were sequenced over time. Blood was collected at multiple timepoints before and after primary and secondary immunization, and bulk PBMC replicates and cell subsets were isolated. The cohort comprised two healthy male donors, one aged 18 to 30 and one aged 30 to 39 years.

CDR1 and CDR2 are read off the germline V gene (reference sequence) as LNHDA and SQIVND. The V and J ends are trimmed by 4 bases and 6 bases, leaving 18 bases between them. The CDR3 holds 16 amino acids from the cysteine to the phenylalanine. The entry retains the CDR3 DNA only, 48 bases that are in frame from base 1. Results and caveats for the whole study, not just this receptor: The study included only two donors, which limits how far the findings can be generalized. The secondary T-cell response was weaker than the primary response but faster, peaking on day 5 instead of day 15. Computational filtering was needed because FACS-sorted repertoires could contain abundant contaminating clonotypes from the bulk population. Most clones expanded after primary vaccination (roughly 96% of CD4 and 88% of CD8) were re-detected after the booster, suggesting that broad memory maintenance occurred. A small share of clonotypes was detected in both CD4 and CD8 compartments, with the overlap likely arising from convergent recombination.

TCR cDNA was synthesized by 5'RACE template switching, through which a universal primer site and unique molecular identifiers were introduced. Priming of cDNA synthesis was performed from both the TCR alpha and TCR beta constant segments. Libraries were amplified in two PCR steps, with sample barcodes and sequencing adapters added in the second step. Sequencing of libraries was done on Illumina HiSeq 2500 (2x100 bp) or NovaSeq (2x150 bp). The study's own analysis went as follows. MIGEC was used to demultiplex reads and collapse the reads into UMI consensus sequences, and MiXCR was used for V(D)J alignment. Clonotypes responding to the vaccine were identified with edgeR on replicate PBMC samples, with the criteria of FDR below 0.01 and a log2 fold change above 5 up to day 15. Each bulk clonotype received a CD4 or CD8 identity based on whether the sequenced CD4 or CD8 repertoire contained that clonotype at higher abundance. The public reads were quality trimmed at Q25 with fastp and then assembled into clones with MiXCR by TCRdb, keeping productive beta chains. For every CDR3 protein sequence, its rows merge into one entry that carries the most common genes and DNA. These V and J calls originate from TCRdb's pipeline instead of the authors' own analysis. In this sample the table shows about 580,000 distinct CDR3 sequences, around a sixth of which occur a single time. The ten largest clones add up to roughly 17% of the sample.

In light of the paper, this sample's treatment or condition label describes: live attenuated yellow fever vaccine strain. Two biological replicates of bulk PBMCs were collected at each blood-draw timepoint. A standard Ficoll-Paque protocol was used to isolate PBMCs from peripheral blood. TriZol was used to extract RNA from bulk PBMCs, CD4 and CD8 fractions, and dextramer-positive and dextramer-negative fractions. Sequencing was performed on PBMCs, taken roughly 5 days after the first yellow fever vaccination. The TCR originated in a man younger than 35 who received the YFV17D yellow fever vaccine. Here the chain combines TRBV19 and TRBJ2-2, with TRBD2 perhaps the D gene, on 6 matching bases. The CDR3 loop reads CASSREDSSYSGELFF. The nucleotide sequence is TGTGCCAGTAGTAGGGAGGACTCCTCTTATTCCGGGGAGCTGTTTTTT.